This is a list of T cell receptor beta chains from one sample in a study of blood T cell repertoires in COVID-19. Assay: immunoSEQ multiplex PCR; the TCRdb copy retains only in-frame clones and omits some. The sample has 130,000 or so clones; around nine tenths are singletons. The material sequenced was peripheral blood. These receptor sequences come from a man between 45 and 60 years old with acute or convalescent COVID-19. Each CDR3 is given with its conserved first and last residue. D genes are given only for firm matches. Expanded clones are given a class, and other clones once, few, many or no size at all.

NA	TRBJ1-5	NA	TRBV20-1	CSASKGTKSYSNQPQHF	TGCAGTGCTAGTAAAGGGACAAAAAGTTATAGCAATCAGCCCCAGCATTTT
NA	TRBJ1-4	NA	TRBV6-5	CASSTGPDEKLFF	TGTGCCAGCAGTACCGGTCCCGATGAAAAACTGTTTTTT
NA	TRBJ2-3	NA	TRBV7-2	CASSLEFQGSTDTQYF	TGTGCCAGCAGCTTAGAATTCCAGGGTAGCACAGATACGCAGTATTTT
NA	TRBJ1-2	NA	TRBV5-5	CASSLWMGDYGYTF	TGTGCCAGCAGCTTGTGGATGGGAGACTATGGCTACACCTTC
TRBD1	TRBJ1-6	NA	TRBV5-1	CASSIYRGRKNSPLHF	TGCGCCAGCAGCATTTACAGGGGGCGCAAAAATTCACCCCTCCACTTT
NA	TRBJ2-1	NA	TRBV5-1	CASSLREYNEQFF	TGCGCCAGCAGCTTGAGAGAGTACAATGAGCAGTTCTTC
NA	TRBJ1-2	once	TRBV6-5	CASSYSVNRFYGYTF	TGTGCCAGCAGTTACTCGGTCAACAGGTTCTATGGCTACACCTTC
NA	TRBJ1-6	NA	TRBV30	CAWRPHSSYNSPLHF	TGTGCCTGGAGACCCCACAGCTCCTATAATTCACCCCTCCACTTT
NA	TRBJ2-1	NA	TRBV5-1	CASSRGGLEQFF	TGCGCCAGCAGCCGTGGGGGACTTGAGCAGTTCTTC
TRBD2	TRBJ2-1	NA	TRBV5-5	CASSALPEGRGNEQFF	TGTGCCAGCAGCGCATTACCAGAGGGGAGGGGCAATGAGCAGTTCTTC
NA	TRBJ2-2	NA	TRBV6-5	CASKEAGELFF	TGTGCCAGCAAAGAGGCCGGGGAGCTGTTTTTT
NA	TRBJ1-2	NA	TRBV4-3	CASSQDLQGSYGYTF	TGCGCCAGCAGCCAAGATTTGCAGGGCAGCTATGGCTACACCTTC
TRBD1	TRBJ2-2	NA	TRBV30	CAWSVSAGGGELFF	TGTGCCTGGAGTGTCTCGGCAGGGGGCGGGGAGCTGTTTTTT
NA	TRBJ1-5	NA	TRBV15	CATSRGIHLVGHPSLSNQPQHF	TGTGCCACCAGCAGAGGGATCCACTTAGTGGGACACCCCAGCCTTAGCAATCAGCCCCAGCATTTT